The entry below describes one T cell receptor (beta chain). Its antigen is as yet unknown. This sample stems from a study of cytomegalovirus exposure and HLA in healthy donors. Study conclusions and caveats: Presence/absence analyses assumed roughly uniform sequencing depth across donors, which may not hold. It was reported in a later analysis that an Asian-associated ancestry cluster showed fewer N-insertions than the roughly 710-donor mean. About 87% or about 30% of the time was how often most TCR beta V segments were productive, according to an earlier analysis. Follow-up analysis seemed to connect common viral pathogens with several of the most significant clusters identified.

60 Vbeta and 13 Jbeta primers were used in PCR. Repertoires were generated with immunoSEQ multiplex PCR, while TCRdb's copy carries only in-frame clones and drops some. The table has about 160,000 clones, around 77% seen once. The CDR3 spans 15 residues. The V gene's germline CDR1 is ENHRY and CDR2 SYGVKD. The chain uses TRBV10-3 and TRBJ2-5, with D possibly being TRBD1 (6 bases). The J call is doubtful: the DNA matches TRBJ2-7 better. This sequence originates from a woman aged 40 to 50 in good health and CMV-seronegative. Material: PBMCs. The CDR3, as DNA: TGTGCCATCAGTGAGGGCAGGGGTGCCTCCTACGAGCAGTACTTC. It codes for CAISEGRGASYEQYF.